The 23 T cell receptor beta chains in this list originate from one sample, sequenced in a study of T cells in Graves' hyperthyroidism and ophthalmopathy. TCR beta CDR3 sequences were amplified from RNA transcripts. RT-PCR in the first round (using the HTBI primer set) targeted the TCR CDR3. MiXCR was run by TCRdb on the multiplex PCR reads, yielding one entry per CDR3 protein. The sample includes a few hundred thousand distinct CDR3 sequences, around 22% of them seen just once. The source material was blood. The receptor set was obtained from a man aged 25 to 45 with Graves' ophthalmopathy.

Many counts were recorded for this clonotype. V usage is TRBV2 and J usage is TRBJ1-1; 8 bases agree with TRBD1. This CDR3 spans 15 amino acids. Trimming took 4 bases from V and 1 from J; bases not matched to a gene: 5. CDR1 SNHLY and CDR2 FYNNEI come from the germline V gene. CDR3 sequence: CASSASTGANTEAFF. The CDR3 region has the DNA TGTGCCAGCAGTGCGTCGACAGGGGCGAACACTGAAGCTTTCTTT.

The J gene is TRBJ2-3, the V gene TRBV9, with 9 bases aligning to TRBD2. The CDR3 runs to 17 residues. V lost 0 bases, J lost 0 bases, and 5 bases stayed unmatched. Germline V gives CDR1 SGDLS, CDR2 YYNGEE. CDR3 sequence reads: CASSVAPSGTSTDTQYF. CDR3 nucleotides: TGTGCCAGCAGCGTAGCCCCTAGCGGGACTAGCACAGATACGCAGTATTTT. The entire variable domain, with the rest obtained from reference TRBV9 and TRBJ2-3, is as follows: DSGVTQTPKHLITATGQRVTLRCSPRSGDLSVYWYQQSLDQGLQFLIQYYNGEERAKGNILERFSAQQFPDLHSELNLSSLELGDSALYFCASSVAPSGTSTDTQYFGPGTRLTVL.

This clonotype was counted many times. The chain has TRBV12-3 or TRBV12-4 and TRBJ2-3, with D unresolved. The V gene lost 1 base and the J gene lost 4 bases, with 12 bases spanning the gap. The CDR3 loop spans 15 amino acids. Here the CDR3 reads CASSLGSEMADTQYF. CDR3 DNA sequence: TGTGCCAGCAGTTTAGGTTCGGAGATGGCAGATACGCAGTATTTT.

The chain uses TRBV7-6 and TRBJ1-4; TRBD1 aligns across 7 bases. This CDR3 region has 16 residues. CDR1 SGHVS and CDR2 FNYEAQ come from the germline V gene. Trimming cost V 2 bases and J 4 bases; bases outside gene matches: 7. The CDR3 DNA is TGTGCCAGCAGCTTACAACCGGGACAGCGTAATGAAAAACTGTTTTTT. It yields the protein CASSLQPGQRNEKLFF.

This clonotype came up a few times. The chain is built from TRBV6-5 and TRBJ1-2; TRBD1 agrees at 7 bases. After removal of 2 bases from V and 7 bases from J, the junction contained 10 bases not matched to a gene. This CDR3 contains 15 residues. Germline assignment: CDR1 MNHEY and CDR2 SVGAGI. Here the CDR3 DNA reads TGTGCCAGCAGTTACACGACAGGGCCCGTAGGTGGCTACACCTTC. Its protein is CASSYTTGPVGGYTF.

V gene TRBV24-1 combines with J gene TRBJ2-1; no definite D call. The germline gives CDR1 KGHDR, CDR2 SFDVKD. Trimming took off 4 bases at V and 14 bases at J, with 17 bases between the two ends. The CDR3 is 13 amino acids. The CDR3 DNA is TGTGCCACCAGTGACCACCGGGCGAGGCCGGAGTTCTTC. As protein: CATSDHRARPEFF.

This clonotype turned up a few times. The rearrangement links TRBV5-5 to TRBJ2-1; 10 positions match TRBD1. CDR1 and CDR2 (germline): SGHKS, YYEKEE (reference sequence). Unmatched junction bases numbered 14, after V lost 4 bases and J lost 1 base. There are 19 residues in the CDR3. The CDR3 protein is CASSPPTRRQGASYNEQFF. CDR3 coding DNA: TGTGCCAGCAGCCCTCCAACAAGACGACAGGGGGCTTCCTACAATGAGCAGTTCTTC.

This clonotype has a handful of counts. The chain links TRBV27 to TRBJ2-2; TRBD2 is a possible D gene (7 bases). CDR3 length: 17 residues. Germline loops: CDR1 MNHEY, CDR2 SMNVEV (reference sequence). V lost 5 bases to trimming and J lost 6 bases, with 22 bases between them. CDR3 in DNA: TGTGCCAGCAGTACAGCCTGGGGGGGCCAACGGGCCGGGGAGCTGTTTTTT. This codes for CASSTAWGGQRAGELFF.

The chain is built from TRBV30 and TRBJ2-1; 8 bases agree with TRBD1. The V gene's germline CDR1 is GTSNPN and CDR2 SVGIG (reference sequence). The CDR3 length is 12 residues. Unmatched junction bases numbered 2, after V lost 3 bases and J lost 7 bases. The CDR3 reads CAWRRQGNEQFF. In nucleotides, the CDR3 is TGTGCCTGGAGGCGACAGGGGAATGAGCAGTTCTTC.

The chain employs TRBV30 and TRBJ1-1; D unclear. V was trimmed by 4 bases and J by 1 base, leaving 10 bases between them. There are 13 residues in the CDR3. Germline V gives CDR1 GTSNPN, CDR2 SVGIG (reference sequence). The CDR3 sequence: CAWNRHRNTEAFF. The CDR3 coding sequence is TGTGCCTGGAACCGTCACAGGAACACTGAAGCTTTCTTT.

The rearrangement uses TRBV3-1 and TRBJ1-3; tentatively, D is TRBD1 (6 bases). The ends were cut back, 3 bases at V and 0 bases at J, with 15 bases in the middle. The CDR3 loop spans 17 amino acids. Germline V gene data show CDR1 as LGHDT and CDR2 as YNNKEL (reference sequence). CDR3: CASSHLSTGNSGNTIYF. As DNA, the CDR3 is TGTGCCAGCAGCCATCTCTCGACAGGCAACTCTGGAAACACCATATATTTT.

This clonotype has only a few counts. The chain joins TRBV11-3 to TRBJ1-1; possible D gene TRBD1, 6 bases. This CDR3 contains 15 residues. The germline CDR1 and CDR2 sequences are SGHNT and YENEEA. V lost 1 base and J lost 5, with 14 bases in between. CDR3 amino acids: CASSLGGGQWTEAFF. CDR3 nucleotides: TGTGCCAGCAGCTTAGGAGGAGGACAGTGGACTGAAGCTTTCTTT.

The chain uses TRBV27 and TRBJ2-5, with 9 nucleotides matching TRBD1. Germline CDR1 reads MNHEY; CDR2 reads SMNVEV (reference sequence). The CDR3 is made up of 16 amino acids. V was pared by 3 bases and J by 3 bases, with 8 bases of the junction left unmatched. The CDR3 reads CASSFHGTGTEETQYF. The CDR3 bases are TGTGCCAGCAGTTTTCATGGGACAGGGACGGAAGAGACCCAGTACTTC.

This clonotype occurred a few times. The chain has TRBV6-1 and TRBJ2-1, with 12 bases that match TRBD2. Trimming at V came to 7 bases and at J to 4 bases, leaving 8 bases not matched to a gene. The length of the CDR3 is 16 residues. Germline values: CDR1 MNHNS, CDR2 SASEGT. CDR3 loop: CASTGRTSGIYNEQFF. The CDR3 region has the DNA TGTGCCAGCACAGGGAGGACTAGCGGGATATACAATGAGCAGTTCTTC.

V is TRBV20-1 and J is TRBJ1-5; 7 positions match TRBD1. The CDR3 loop spans 13 amino acids. Germline V gene sequence: CDR1 DFQATT, CDR2 SNEGSKA (reference sequence). Trimming took 6 bases from V and 3 from J; bases not matched to a gene: 5. The CDR3 is CSATGQLNQPQHF. The DNA of the CDR3 is TGCAGTGCCACGGGACAGCTCAATCAGCCCCAGCATTTT.

The J gene is TRBJ1-2, the V gene TRBV4-1; 7 positions match TRBD1. The CDR3 covers 16 residues. Germline V gene data show CDR1 as MGHRA and CDR2 as YSYEKL. V shed 1 base and J 3 bases; nucleotides not matched to a gene: 8. CDR3 sequence: CASSQVPTGTDYGYTF. In DNA form, the CDR3 reads TGCGCCAGCAGCCAAGTCCCAACCGGGACAGACTATGGCTACACCTTC.

The V call is TRBV2, the J call TRBJ2-1; 10 nucleotides line up with TRBD2. The J segment lost 10 bases and the V segment lost 2 bases, leaving 14 bases of the junction unmatched. This CDR3 contains 17 residues. CDR1 and CDR2 (germline): SNHLY, FYNNEI. CDR3 residues: CASSEMSSGRNRGEQFF. The CDR3 DNA reads TGTGCCAGCAGTGAAATGAGTAGCGGGAGGAATCGCGGGGAGCAGTTCTTC.

The chain couples TRBV27 to TRBJ2-1; the match to TRBD2 covers 8 bases. Germline-derived CDR1 and CDR2 are MNHEY and SMNVEV (reference sequence). J lost 4 bases, V lost 7 bases, and 12 bases had no gene match. This CDR3 is 16 amino acids long. CDR3 region: CASISYTSGKYNEQFF. The CDR3 coding sequence is TGTGCCAGCATTTCCTACACTAGCGGTAAATACAATGAGCAGTTCTTC.

The gene calls are TRBV13 and TRBJ2-7; 8 bases are shared with TRBD1. This CDR3 contains 14 residues. In germline, CDR1 is PRHDT, CDR2 FYEKMQ (reference sequence). With 3 bases clipped from V and 2 bases from J, the junction kept 3 bases outside the gene matches. CDR3 bases: TGTGCCAGCAGCTTTTCGGACAGGGCCTACGAGCAGTACTTC. Its protein is CASSFSDRAYEQYF.

The V gene is TRBV7-3, the J gene TRBJ2-1, with D maybe TRBD1 (7 bases). With 6 bases removed from V and 1 base from J, the gap between germline ends came to 19 bases. The V gene's germline CDR1 is SGHTA and CDR2 FQGTGA. CDR3 size: 17 residues. The DNA for the CDR3 is TGTGCCAGCAGTTCATCGCCAGGGGGGCCGTCCTACAATGAGCAGTTCTTC. It specifies CASSSSPGGPSYNEQFF.

The sample holds many counts of this clonotype. This chain links TRBV2 with TRBJ2-2; 7 bases map to TRBD1. V trimming: 6 bases; J trimming: 1 base; junction bases outside the gene matches: 2. CDR1 is SNHLY, CDR2 FYNNEI, per germline. The CDR3 has 14 amino acids. CDR3 nucleotides: TGTGCCAGCAGATCAGGGGGGAACACCGGGGAGCTGTTTTTT. This gives the protein CASRSGGNTGELFF.

The chain is built from TRBV28 and TRBJ2-2; D is undetermined. CDR1 is MDHEN, CDR2 SYDVKM, per germline. This CDR3 has 11 residues. V was pared by 8 bases and J by 7 bases, with 8 bases between. The CDR3 is CASSLYGELFF. Written as DNA, the CDR3 is TGTGCCAGCTCTCTTTACGGGGAGCTGTTTTTT.

This clonotype showed up just a few times. The rearrangement joins TRBV11-2 to TRBJ2-2; TRBD1 matches at 8 bases. Germline V lookup: CDR1 SGHAT, CDR2 FQNNGV. The CDR3 runs 16 residues. V shed 2 bases, J shed 4 bases, and the junction held 6 bases outside the gene matches. The CDR3 here is CASSLQDRVTTGELFF. DNA for the CDR3: TGTGCCAGCAGCTTACAGGACAGGGTCACCACCGGGGAGCTGTTTTTT.